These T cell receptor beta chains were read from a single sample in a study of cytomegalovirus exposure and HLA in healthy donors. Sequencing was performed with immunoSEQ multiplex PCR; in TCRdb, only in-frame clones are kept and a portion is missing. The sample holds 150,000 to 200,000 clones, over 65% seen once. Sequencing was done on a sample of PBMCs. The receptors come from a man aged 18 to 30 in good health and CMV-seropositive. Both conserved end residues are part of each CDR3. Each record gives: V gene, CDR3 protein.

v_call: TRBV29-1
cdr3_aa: CSAPGTSGGATDTQYF

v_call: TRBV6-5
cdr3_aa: CASSNPGQGNYGYTF

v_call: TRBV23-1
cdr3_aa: CASSQSTQVSYNEQFF

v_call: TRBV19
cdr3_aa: CASSSGTGRERAKNIQYF

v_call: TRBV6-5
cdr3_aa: CASSYTPGGLETQYF

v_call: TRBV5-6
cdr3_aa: CASSLARSRATDTQYF

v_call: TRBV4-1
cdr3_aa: CASSQGRNQETQYF

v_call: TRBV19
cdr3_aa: CASSLSANSNQPQHF

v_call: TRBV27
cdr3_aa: CASSLRRYTEAFF

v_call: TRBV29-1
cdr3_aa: CSVEGTGGLETQYF

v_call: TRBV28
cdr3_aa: CASSVAGTTQPQHF

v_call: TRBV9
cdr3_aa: CASSVGDRGLLETQYF

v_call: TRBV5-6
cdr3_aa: CASSWGRGYYNEQFF

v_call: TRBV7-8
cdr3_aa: CASSPDWSNQPQHF

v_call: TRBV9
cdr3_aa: CASSVRGDGSPLHF